This T cell receptor (beta chain) originates from a study of long-term antiretroviral therapy in people with HIV. This clone came up a few times. At survey level, the immunoSEQ assay was run in its v3.0 version. Measured with immunoSEQ multiplex PCR; TCRdb has only the in-frame clones, and not every one. The data contain some 25,000 clones, approximately 88% of them singletons. This CDR3 contains 14 residues. Germline-derived CDR1 and CDR2 are SNHLY and FYNNEI. Trimming removed 3 bases at V and 4 bases at J, with 12 bases between. V is TRBV2 and J is TRBJ1-2; D is unresolved. The TCR sequence derives from a man under 40 with HIV. Here the sequenced sample was unsorted PBMCs, taken around 4.1 years after starting antiretroviral therapy. The CDR3 spells CASSEIQKSYGYTF. CDR3 DNA sequence: TGTGCCAGCAGTGAGATACAGAAGTCCTATGGCTACACCTTC. Full variable domain (rest looked up from reference TRBV2 and TRBJ1-2): EPEVTQTPSHQVTQMGQEVILRCVPISNHLYFYWYRQILGQKVEFLVSFYNNEISEKSEIFDDQFSVERPDGSNFTLKIRSTKLEDSAMYFCASSEIQKSYGYTFGSGTRLTVV.